This T cell receptor (beta chain) appears in the sequencing data of a study of cytomegalovirus exposure and HLA in healthy donors. Study-level results: The study carried out a later analysis of TCR beta sequences. It associated around 17,000 of them with specific HLA alleles at a false discovery rate of 0.05.

Germline CDR1 and CDR2: MGHRA and YSYEKL. The CDR3 covers 16 residues. V lost 2 bases, J lost 4 bases, and 2 bases stayed unmatched. This clone was recorded only once. The antigen remains undetermined. 13 Jbeta primers and 60 Vbeta primers were used for the PCR. TCRdb's table, derived via immunoSEQ multiplex PCR, lists solely in-frame clones and lacks some. The sample has 95,000 to 150,000 clones, more than 60% seen once; the top ten hold 2.7%. This sequence was found in a woman between 35 and 50 years old in good health and CMV-seropositive. The gene calls are TRBV4-1 and TRBJ2-3; 14 bases map to TRBD2. The sequenced sample was PBMCs. The CDR3 bases are TGCGCCAGCAGCCAACAGACTAGCGGGGGGGCAGATACGCAGTATTTT. Amino acid sequence: CASSQQTSGGADTQYF.